Listed below are T cell receptor beta chains from one sample, sequenced in a study of blood T cell repertoires in COVID-19. Clones were read by immunoSEQ multiplex PCR, and TCRdb kept only the in-frame ones, dropping some. The profile shows around 340,000 clones, about nine tenths of them singletons. The sequencing sample was made of peripheral blood. The receptor source for this set is a woman aged 55-69 years with COVID-19, enrolled during active disease. Each CDR3 is given without its conserved first and last residue. D genes are given only for firm matches.

d_gene | v_gene | CDR3aa
- | TRBV11-1 | ASSLGGGRDYGYT
- | TRBV24-1 | ATSDMGGYT
- | TRBV5-1 | ASSLGSQYQPQH
- | TRBV11-2 | ASSLAAGGSYEQY
- | TRBV18 | ASSNQGRAEAF
TRBD2 | TRBV10-2 | ASRLAGGRNTGELF
- | TRBV28 | ASSTQGGKTEAF
TRBD2 | TRBV5-1 | ASSLKTSGAYYEQY
- | TRBV6-5 | ASSDRRYGYT
- | TRBV5-6 | ASSLVQPNYGYT
- | TRBV21-1 | ASSPLEGLAGGELF
- | TRBV19 | ASKGVTGNTIY
- | TRBV4-2 | ASSQDSGEGRVSGNTIY
TRBD1 | TRBV5-4 | ASSFLADRDAYGYT
- | TRBV7-2 | ASSLYLEEAF
- | TRBV6-5 | ASSYRQLRNEQF
TRBD1 | TRBV6-5 | ASSSRQGYEQF
- | TRBV9 | ASSVEGLYGYT
TRBD2 | TRBV9 | ASSVRGGGIDTQY
TRBD2 | TRBV5-4 | ASSSTGGAYNEQF
- | TRBV5-1 | ASSFGGLGEPQH
- | TRBV7-9 | ASSPQGTNSYEQY
TRBD1 | TRBV5-6 | ASSSRGTGRIYEQY
- | TRBV25-1 | ASSEGIGGGAGDTQY
TRBD1 | TRBV4-1 | ASTMGQGAIKEKLF
TRBD2 | TRBV5-6 | ASSLTSGGPETQY
TRBD1 | TRBV2 | AREPGQGY
- | TRBV5-1 | ASRPDTDYGYT
TRBD2 | TRBV10-2 | ASLWRESPDTQY
TRBD1 | TRBV6-5 | ASIPTGGGEQY
- | TRBV7-8 | ASSLVRNTEAF
TRBD2 | TRBV11-2 | ASSLLAGADNEQF
- | TRBV19 | ASSAQKQETQY
TRBD1 | TRBV5-1 | ASSSGQGNTGELF
- | TRBV19 | ASGQYTEAF
- | TRBV7-2 | ASSLRTGNNGELF
TRBD1 | TRBV15 | ATTDRGPLNYGYT
- | TRBV5-1 | ASSLSPGKYEKLF
- | TRBV27 | ASSRTGTLTYEQY
TRBD1 | TRBV19 | ASSATGTVYGYT
TRBD1 | TRBV9 | ASSVRDRGPNTEAF
- | TRBV6-6 | ASSPSVAYGYT
TRBD1 | TRBV7-2 | ASSLRDRQETQY
TRBD1 | TRBV2 | ASSTWTGYNEQF
TRBD1 | TRBV18 | ASSPQGAGETQY
TRBD1 | TRBV5-1 | ASGPGTGVFGYT
TRBD1 | TRBV7-9 | ASSWGQGDYGYT
- | TRBV3-1/TRBV3-2 | ASSHSPMYRVGEQY
- | TRBV5-1 | ASSLWGPGNTIY
- | TRBV7-9 | ASSSYRVNYGYT
- | TRBV5-1 | ASSLSADSWDTEAF
TRBD2 | TRBV5-1 | ASSLGPTSGDTDTQY
TRBD2 | TRBV5-4 | ASSPGAGLGSSYEQY
- | TRBV5-8 | ASSLAGPGTGYT
- | TRBV14 | ASSQWGQKGSNEQF
- | TRBV7-9 | ASSPMGTPNTGELF
- | TRBV7-2 | ASSTGTTNYGYT
- | TRBV4-1 | ASRGGGAGNGYT
TRBD2 | TRBV5-6 | ASSYWSGGTYNEQF
- | TRBV11-3 | ASSLGGGGQLVSPLH